Listed here are 7 T cell receptor beta chains from one sample, sequenced in a study of OX40 agonist ivuxolimab in advanced cancers. Generated by immunoSEQ multiplex PCR, the TCRdb table keeps only in-frame clones and is missing some. The sample contains more than 13,000 clones, about 88% of which appear only once. Sample: CD4+ or CD8+ T cells sorted from blood, taken in a trial of the OX40 agonist ivuxolimab. The receptors originated from an adult with an advanced solid tumor such as melanoma, head and neck, liver or kidney cancer.

The chain recombines TRBV7-5 with TRBJ2-7; the table's D call, TRBD2, has no DNA check behind it. TRBV7-5 is tagged as a pseudogene. CDR3 size: 15 residues. The CDR3, as DNA: TGTGTCAGAAGCCAGACTAGCGGGAACTTTTACGAGCAGTACTTC. Translating gives CVRSQTSGNFYEQYF.

The chain is built from TRBV9 and TRBJ2-7; D call uncertain. V was shortened by 1 base and J by 2 bases, with 10 bases between the two germline ends. From germline, CDR1 is SGDLS and CDR2 YYNGEE. The CDR3 extends over 14 amino acids. The CDR3 DNA reads TGTGCCAGCAGCGTAAACCCTTGGCCCTACGAGCAGTACTTC. Protein sequence: CASSVNPWPYEQYF.

The chain combines TRBV13 with TRBJ2-2; TRBD2 aligns across 12 bases. CDR1 is PRHDT, CDR2 FYEKMQ, per germline (reference sequence). The CDR3 has 18 residues. V trimming: 5 bases; J trimming: 2 bases; junction bases outside the gene matches: 9. The CDR3 spells CASSQKTSGGINTGELFF. The CDR3 region has the DNA TGTGCCAGCAGCCAAAAAACTAGCGGGGGGATAAACACCGGGGAGCTGTTTTTT.

V gene TRBV11-1 combines with J gene TRBJ1-2; TRBD1 is a possible D gene (6 bases). Trimming cost V 1 base and J 3 bases, with 12 bases left between them. Germline V gives CDR1 SGHAT, CDR2 FQDESV (reference sequence). The CDR3 is 15 amino acids. CDR3 region: CASSLVVTGDYGYTF. CDR3 bases: TGTGCCAGCAGCTTAGTCGTGACAGGAGACTATGGCTACACCTTC.

This clone was seen more than once but under ten times. This rearrangement joins TRBV2 to TRBJ1-2; D is possibly TRBD1 (5 bases). With 2 bases removed from V and 1 base from J, the gap between germline ends came to 8 bases. CDR1 is SNHLY, CDR2 FYNNEI, per germline. The CDR3 consists of 14 residues. The CDR3 region has the DNA TGTGCCAGCAGTGAACCGGGGGTTAACTATGGCTACACCTTC. Protein product: CASSEPGVNYGYTF. The whole variable domain, filled in from reference TRBV2 and TRBJ1-2, reads EPEVTQTPSHQVTQMGQEVILRCVPISNHLYFYWYRQILGQKVEFLVSFYNNEISEKSEIFDDQFSVERPDGSNFTLKIRSTKLEDSAMYFCASSEPGVNYGYTFGSGTRLTVV.

The chain links TRBV30 to TRBJ1-6; 10 bases are shared with TRBD1. The germline V gene has CDR1 GTSNPN and CDR2 SVGIG (reference sequence). Trimming took 4 bases from V and 9 from J; bases not matched to a gene: 3. The CDR3 contains 13 residues. The CDR3 sequence is CAWTGTGVSPLHF. The CDR3 DNA reads TGTGCCTGGACCGGGACAGGGGTTTCACCCCTCCACTTT.

The chain uses TRBV11-2 and TRBJ2-1, with D perhaps TRBD1 (5 bases). Germline loops: CDR1 SGHAT, CDR2 FQNNGV. V was trimmed by 3 bases and J by 12 bases, leaving 15 bases between them. The CDR3 contains 13 residues. The CDR3 coding sequence is TGTGCCAGCAGCTTTAGTGGACACGATGGGCAGTTCTTC. Amino acid sequence: CASSFSGHDGQFF.